These 10 T cell receptor beta chains share one sample of origin, sequenced in a study of cytomegalovirus exposure and HLA in healthy donors. PCR primers comprised 60 Vbeta and 13 Jbeta primers. Clones were sequenced by immunoSEQ multiplex PCR, and TCRdb holds only the in-frame ones, with some missing. The sample consists of under 150,000 clones, approximately 80% of them appearing once. Sequences were obtained from PBMCs. These receptors all come from a middle-aged man in good health and CMV-seronegative.

The V and J genes are TRBV5-1 and TRBJ2-5; D is uncertain. V gave up 2 bases and J gave up 1 base, with 9 bases separating them. The V gene's germline CDR1 is SGHRS and CDR2 YFSETQ. This CDR3 contains 14 residues. CDR3 DNA sequence: TGCGCCAGCAGCTTCGGTCCTGGCCAAGAGACCCAGTACTTC. Protein product: CASSFGPGQETQYF.

The rearrangement joins TRBV29-1 to TRBJ1-2, with D hard to call. Germline V CDR1 and CDR2: SQVTM, ANQGSEA. The length of the CDR3 is 13 residues. The V end lost 4 bases, the J end lost 2 bases, and 11 bases lay between the germline ends. The CDR3 bases are TGCAGCGTTGTCCGCGACAAGAACTATGGCTACACCTTC. Translation gives CSVVRDKNYGYTF.

This clone was counted only a few times. J is TRBJ2-3 and V is TRBV5-6; maybe TRBD1 (7 bases). Trimming removed 2 bases at V and 6 bases at J, with 28 bases between. CDR1 is SGHDT, CDR2 YYEEEE, per germline. This CDR3 region has 19 residues. CDR3 residues: CASSFPSAGGTDFSDTQYF. DNA of the CDR3: TGTGCCAGCAGCTTCCCGTCGGCCGGCGGGACAGATTTTTCTGATACGCAGTATTTT.

The V gene is TRBV6-5, the J gene TRBJ1-4; D uncertain. Germline V gene sequence: CDR1 MNHEY, CDR2 SVGAGI. Trimming cost V 6 bases and J 5 bases, with 13 bases left between them. The CDR3 runs 14 residues. CDR3 in amino acids: CASRLRRGNEKLFF. CDR3 sequence (DNA): TGTGCCAGCAGGCTAAGGCGAGGGAATGAAAAACTGTTTTTT.

This clone has more than one count but fewer than ten. This chain uses TRBV6-4 with TRBJ2-1, with D possibly TRBD1 on 6 matching bases. Germline V gene sequence: CDR1 MRHNA, CDR2 SNTAGT. The CDR3 runs to 13 residues. V was cut by 2 bases and J by 8 bases, with 10 bases left in between. CDR3 nucleotides: TGTGCCAGCAGTGACACACAGGGCTATGAGCAGTTCTTC. Protein: CASSDTQGYEQFF.

The chain carries TRBV9 and TRBJ2-2; no firm D call. The V gene's germline CDR1 is SGDLS and CDR2 YYNGEE. This CDR3 is built from 14 residues. Trimming took off 7 bases at V and 0 bases at J, with 10 bases between the two ends. The DNA of the CDR3 is TGTGCCAGCGAGGCCCCCTCGAACACCGGGGAGCTGTTTTTT. It is translated as CASEAPSNTGELFF.

With respect to this clone: Sequence at one end of the junction differs from germline and may be a read error. The V gene is TRBV7-9, the J gene TRBJ2-2; D unresolved. The CDR3 consists of 12 residues. CDR1 is SEHNR, CDR2 FQNEAQ, per germline (reference sequence). The CDR3 loop reads CSSSLRIGELFF. The CDR3 DNA reads TGTTCCAGCAGCTTACGTATCGGGGAGCTGTTTTTT.

The chain recombines TRBV9 with TRBJ2-7, with no clear D. The CDR3 covers 12 residues. V was pared by 4 bases and J by 6 bases, with 11 bases between. The V gene's germline CDR1 is SGDLS and CDR2 YYNGEE. The CDR3 region has the DNA TGTGCCAGCAGCACACGACTCTCCGAGCAGTACTTC. It is translated as CASSTRLSEQYF.

A note on this clone: Other DNA sequences from this sample encode an identical CDR3 as well. The chain employs TRBV4-3 and TRBJ2-7; TRBD2 might be the D (5 bases). Germline assignment: CDR1 LGHNA and CDR2 YSLEER. V was clipped by 0 bases and J by 3 bases, with 6 bases between them. The CDR3 has 13 residues. The CDR3 loop is CASSQDRGYEQYF. The CDR3, as DNA: TGCGCCAGCAGCCAAGACCGGGGCTACGAGCAGTACTTC.

This clone came up a few times. The chain recombines TRBV25-1 with TRBJ1-1; 7 bases fit TRBD1. The CDR3 totals 17 residues. The germline V gene has CDR1 MGHDK and CDR2 SYGVNS. V lost 4 bases, J lost 5 bases, and 16 bases stayed unmatched. The CDR3 spells CASSGTGTVYGGTEAFF. The DNA for the CDR3 is TGTGCCAGCAGTGGGACCGGGACAGTGTATGGAGGGACTGAAGCTTTCTTT. Variable domain in full (rest from reference TRBV25-1 and TRBJ1-1): EADIYQTPRYLVIGTGKKITLECSQTMGHDKMYWYQQDPGMELHLIHYSYGVNSTEKGDLSSESTVSRIRTEHFPLTLESARPSHTSQYLCASSGTGTVYGGTEAFFGQGTRLTVV.